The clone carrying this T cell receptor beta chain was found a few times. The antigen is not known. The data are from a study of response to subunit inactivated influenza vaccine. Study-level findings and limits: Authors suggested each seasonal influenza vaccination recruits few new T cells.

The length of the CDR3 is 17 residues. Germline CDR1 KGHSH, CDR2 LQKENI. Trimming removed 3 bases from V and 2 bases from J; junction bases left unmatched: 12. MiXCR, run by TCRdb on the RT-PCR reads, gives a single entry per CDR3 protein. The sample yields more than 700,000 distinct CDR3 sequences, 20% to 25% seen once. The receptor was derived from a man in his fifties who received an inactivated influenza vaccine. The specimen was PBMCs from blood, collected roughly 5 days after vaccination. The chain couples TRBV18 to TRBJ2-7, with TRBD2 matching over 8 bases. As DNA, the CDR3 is TGTGCCAGCTCACCTCCACAATCGACTAGCGTTACCTACGAGCAGTACTTC. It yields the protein CASSPPQSTSVTYEQYF.